These 5 T cell receptor beta chains were all obtained from the same sample, sequenced in a study of identifying expanded T cells in peripheral blood. Repertoires were generated with immunoSEQ multiplex PCR, while TCRdb's copy carries only in-frame clones and drops some. Found here are about 130,000 clones, 86% of them singletons; the top ten hold about 8%. The specimen was blood. These receptors all come from a person aged 18-69 years in good health.

This rearrangement joins TRBV7-2 to TRBJ2-1; TRBD2 matches 10 bases. From germline, CDR1 is SGHTA and CDR2 FQGNSA. The CDR3 covers 16 residues. V dropped 6 bases and J dropped 4; count of bases not matched to a gene: 9. The CDR3 nucleotides read TGTGCCAGCAGTGGCTGGGCGACTAGCGGGTACAATGAGCAGTTCTTC. It encodes CASSGWATSGYNEQFF.

The chain links TRBV19 to TRBJ2-1; D possibly uses TRBD1 or TRBD2 (7 bases each). V shed 9 bases and J shed 5 bases, with 17 bases lying between them. The CDR3 runs 14 residues. The germline CDR1 and CDR2 sequences are LNHDA and SQIVND (reference sequence). The CDR3 sequence is CASRQGGRDNEQFF. DNA of the CDR3: TGTGCCAGCAGACAGGGAGGGCGGGACAATGAGCAGTTCTTC.

Of note for this clone: One junction end does not reproduce the germline sequence, and a read error may be involved. This rearrangement joins TRBV7-2 to TRBJ2-5; 10 positions agree with TRBD2. From germline, CDR1 is SGHTA and CDR2 FQGNSA. CDR3 length equals 14 residues. CDR3 sequence reads: CASSQTSGNYPWDF. CDR3 DNA: TGTGCCAGCAGCCAAACTAGCGGGAACTACCCCTGGGACTTC.

This rearrangement joins TRBV6-6 to TRBJ2-7; a weak D match, TRBD1 (5 bases). The CDR3 has 14 amino acids. The germline V gene has CDR1 MNHNY and CDR2 SVGAGI (reference sequence). The V end was cut by 0 bases, the J end by 3 bases, with 9 bases between. The CDR3 loop is CASSYSSQGYEQYF. In nucleotides, the CDR3 is TGTGCCAGCAGTTACTCTAGCCAGGGCTACGAGCAGTACTTC.

The rearrangement uses TRBV9 and TRBJ1-2; TRBD1 is a possible D gene (6 bases). The CDR3 has 15 residues. Germline V gives CDR1 SGDLS, CDR2 YYNGEE. V lost 3 bases and J 3 bases, leaving 15 bases between the germline ends. The CDR3 nucleotides are TGTGCCAGCAGCGAGGGGGGAACCCTCTACTATGGCTACACCTTC. Translation gives CASSEGGTLYYGYTF.